The clone carrying this T cell receptor beta chain has just a few counts. Antigen specificity is unknown. V was cut by 4 bases and J by 1 base, with 10 bases left in between. Germline V gives CDR1 KGHDR, CDR2 SFDVKD. The CDR3 contains 15 residues. These data are taken from a study of identical twins. A universal primer binding site was introduced by template switching. The final cDNA contained unique molecular identifiers. Each CDR3 protein gets one entry after TCRdb re-called the 5' RACE reads with MiXCR. Of roughly 1,500,000 distinct CDR3 sequences listed, about 32% are singletons. Findings and limits, study-wide: Cross-sectional statistics, not tracking of the same donors, supported the conclusions. Invariant MAIT and iNKT cells could partly confound zero-insertion analyses. Whereas memory repertoires showed no such difference, abundant cord blood beta clonotypes carried fewer insertions.

This sequence joins TRBV24-1 and TRBJ2-4; TRBD1 is a possible D gene (6 bases). This TCR was recovered from a newborn girl in good health. The specimen sequenced was cord blood. The DNA of the CDR3 is TGTGCCACCAGTGACACAGGGTCCGCCAAAAACATTCAGTACTTC. It yields the protein CATSDTGSAKNIQYF.